Each of the 31 T cell receptor beta chains below was sequenced from the same sample in a study of Graves' ophthalmopathy and Graves' hyperthyroidism. The authors amplified TCR beta CDR3 regions, and they did so from RNA transcripts for repertoire sequencing. Following a first-round RT-PCR that used HTBI primers, a second-round multiplex PCR was carried out. One entry per CDR3 protein, called by TCRdb with MiXCR from the multiplex PCR reads. The sample lists roughly 480,000 distinct CDR3 sequences, approximately 15% occurring once. Material: blood. The receptors here all came from a young woman with Graves' ophthalmopathy.

The V and J genes are TRBV20-1 and TRBJ1-1, with D unclear. V lost 4 bases to trimming and J lost 1 base, with 13 bases between them. The V gene's germline CDR1 is DFQATT and CDR2 SNEGSKA (reference sequence). This CDR3 is 14 amino acids long. The DNA for the CDR3 is TGCAGTGCTAATACGTTAAGGGCGAACACTGAAGCTTTCTTT. This translates into CSANTLRANTEAFF.

The chain carries TRBV28 and TRBJ2-4; either TRBD1 or TRBD2 may fit D (5 bases each). Trimming took 6 bases from V and 5 from J, leaving 11 bases between them. The CDR3 loop spans 13 amino acids. The germline V gene has CDR1 MDHEN and CDR2 SYDVKM. CDR3: CASRGVWQNIQYF. CDR3 nucleotides: TGTGCCAGCAGGGGGGTTTGGCAAAACATTCAGTACTTC.

The chain is built from TRBV24-1 and TRBJ1-2; no clear D. V dropped 4 bases and J dropped 5 bases, with 7 bases sitting between them. This CDR3 is 12 amino acids long. Germline CDR1 is KGHDR and CDR2 is SFDVKD. The CDR3 reads CATSDRLYGYTF. CDR3 DNA: TGTGCCACCAGTGACCGGCTTTATGGCTACACCTTC.

This clonotype was found many times. The V call is TRBV11-2, the J call TRBJ2-7; D gene ambiguous. Germline CDR1 SGHAT, CDR2 FQNNGV. The ends were cut back, 1 base at V and 1 base at J, with 11 bases in the middle. This CDR3 is built from 15 residues. The CDR3 is CASSLGVDGSYEQYF. DNA of the CDR3: TGTGCCAGCAGCTTAGGGGTGGACGGGTCCTACGAGCAGTACTTC.

CDR3 sequence reads: CASSLWDAGELFF. CDR3 bases: TGTGCCAGCAGTTTATGGGATGCGGGGGAGCTGTTTTTT. The V call is TRBV27, the J call TRBJ2-2; unclear D gene. Per germline, CDR1 MNHEY and CDR2 SMNVEV (reference sequence). The CDR3 is 13 amino acids. The ends were cut back, 1 base at V and 8 bases at J, with 8 bases in the middle.

This clonotype has more than one count but fewer than ten. This sequence joins TRBV11-1 and TRBJ2-7; D is perhaps TRBD1 (6 bases). Trimming left V 5 bases short and J 2 bases short, with 13 bases between. The V gene's germline CDR1 is SGHAT and CDR2 FQDESV (reference sequence). This CDR3 spans 14 amino acids. CDR3 residues: CASSRRTVPYEQYF. CDR3 DNA: TGTGCCAGCAGCCGGAGGACAGTACCCTACGAGCAGTACTTC.

This clonotype was counted many times. The J gene is TRBJ1-1, the V gene TRBV6-2 or TRBV6-3, with D unresolved. V lost 8 bases, J lost 1 base, and 17 bases lay in between. The CDR3 runs to 15 residues. Germline loops: CDR1 MNHEY, CDR2 SVGEGT. The CDR3 loop is CASPQRRVQNTEAFF. The CDR3 DNA is TGTGCCAGCCCACAACGGCGGGTACAGAACACTGAAGCTTTCTTT.

This clonotype was seen just once. The chain uses TRBV24-1 and TRBJ2-5, with D uncertain. This CDR3 spans 13 amino acids. Germline-derived CDR1 and CDR2 are KGHDR and SFDVKD. V was cut by 1 base and J by 2 bases, with 4 bases left in between. The CDR3 DNA is TGTGCCACCAGTGATTTTGGGCAAGAGACCCAGTACTTC. It codes for CATSDFGQETQYF.

The table lists this clonotype with many counts. The genes are TRBV28 and TRBJ1-5; 8 nucleotides agree with TRBD1. The CDR3 is made up of 17 amino acids. The germline V gene encodes CDR1 MDHEN and CDR2 SYDVKM. The ends lost 3 bases at V and 3 bases at J; junction bases unmatched: 10. The DNA for the CDR3 is TGTGCCAGCAGTTTTATCAGGGGGCCTCGTCACAATCAGCCCCAGCATTTT. It translates to CASSFIRGPRHNQPQHF.

This clonotype was seen many times. The J gene is TRBJ1-5, the V gene TRBV19; the D gene is possibly TRBD1 (5 bases). V was shortened by 5 bases and J by 0 bases, with 17 bases between the two germline ends. This CDR3 has 17 residues. The germline V gene has CDR1 LNHDA and CDR2 SQIVND (reference sequence). The CDR3: CASSQPGTDYSNQPQHF. The CDR3 DNA is TGTGCCAGTAGTCAGCCCGGGACGGATTATAGCAATCAGCCCCAGCATTTT.

This clonotype came up a few times. The rearrangement joins TRBV12-3 or TRBV12-4 to TRBJ1-5; D gene ambiguous. The ends were cut back, 5 bases at V and 2 bases at J, with 13 bases in the middle. The CDR3 loop spans 15 amino acids. CDR3 region: CASSLNRPGNQPQHF. In DNA form, the CDR3 reads TGTGCCAGCAGTCTGAACCGCCCCGGCAATCAGCCCCAGCATTTT.

This clonotype was found many times. V usage is TRBV6-5 and J usage is TRBJ2-5, with D uncertain. Germline assignment: CDR1 MNHEY and CDR2 SVGAGI. V gave up 3 bases and J gave up 4 bases, with 15 bases separating them. This CDR3 has 15 amino acids. CDR3 loop: CASSYSGRVGETQYF. DNA of the CDR3: TGTGCCAGCAGTTATTCCGGACGGGTAGGAGAGACCCAGTACTTC.

This clonotype has at least ten counts. A junction boundary mismatches the germline segment, possibly from a read error. J is TRBJ1-5 and V is TRBV19; no definite D call. There are 13 residues in the CDR3. Looked up from germline, CDR1 is LNHDA and CDR2 is SQIVND (reference sequence). Here the CDR3 DNA reads TGTGCCAGTAGTGTAGAGGAACGGCAGCCCCAGCATTTT. Its protein product is CASSVEERQPQHF.

This chain uses TRBV11-2 with TRBJ2-5, with TRBD2 identical over 9 bases. The V gene's germline CDR1 is SGHAT and CDR2 FQNNGV. The CDR3 is 14 amino acids. Trimming at V came to 1 base and at J to 9 bases, leaving 6 bases not matched to a gene. The CDR3 region has the DNA TGTGCCAGCAGCTTAGTTTCGGGCGGGGGGGCCCAGTACTTC. Protein: CASSLVSGGGAQYF.

In this sample, this clonotype turned up many times. CDR3 region: CASSYSGRGPNTGELFF. The CDR3 bases are TGTGCCAGCAGTTACTCAGGCAGGGGCCCCAACACCGGGGAGCTGTTTTTT. The rearrangement uses TRBV6-5 and TRBJ2-2; possibly TRBD1 for D (6 bases). The length of the CDR3 is 17 residues. V lost 0 bases and J 2 bases, leaving 13 bases between the germline ends. Germline CDR1 reads MNHEY; CDR2 reads SVGAGI.

V and J are TRBV14 and TRBJ1-3; 11 nucleotides line up with TRBD1. CDR1 is SGHDN and CDR2 is FVKESK in the germline V gene. V dropped 4 bases and J dropped 4; count of bases not matched to a gene: 12. The CDR3 runs to 18 residues. The CDR3 region has the DNA TGTGCCAGCAGCCGAAGGACAGGGGGCGAGTTGTCCGGAAACACCATATATTTT. It yields the protein CASSRRTGGELSGNTIYF.

A few counts support this clonotype. This chain joins TRBV20-1 and TRBJ2-7; 10 bases align to TRBD2. CDR1 and CDR2 (germline): DFQATT, SNEGSKA (reference sequence). V shed 6 bases, J shed 6 bases, and the junction held 11 bases outside the gene matches. The CDR3 sequence is 14 residues long. Here the CDR3 reads CSAPSSGSPPEQYF. CDR3 nucleotide sequence: TGCAGTGCCCCTTCTAGCGGGAGCCCCCCCGAGCAGTACTTC.

This chain links TRBV30 with TRBJ2-2; 7 bases are a match to TRBD1. From germline, CDR1 is GTSNPN and CDR2 SVGIG (reference sequence). The CDR3 totals 13 residues. V lost 3 bases to trimming and J lost 3 bases; unmatched junction nucleotides: 1. CDR3 coding DNA: TGTGCCTGGAGCACAGGGGACACCGGGGAGCTGTTTTTT. It translates to CAWSTGDTGELFF.

The chain carries TRBV28 and TRBJ2-5; 7 nucleotides agree with TRBD2. Looked up from germline, CDR1 is MDHEN and CDR2 is SYDVKM. The V segment lost 7 bases and the J segment 5 bases; nucleotides outside the gene matches: 7. CDR3 size: 13 residues. The chain's CDR3 is CASNHPAGETQYF. DNA of the CDR3: TGTGCCAGCAACCATCCAGCGGGGGAGACCCAGTACTTC. The whole variable domain, filled in from reference TRBV28 and TRBJ2-5, reads DVKVTQSSRYLVKRTGEKVFLECVQDMDHENMFWYRQDPGLGLRLIYFSYDVKMKEKGDIPEGYSVSREKKERFSLILESASTNQTSMYLCASNHPAGETQYFGPGTRLLVL.

This clonotype appeared many times. V is TRBV6-1 and J is TRBJ1-5; the D is unclear. The CDR3 has 13 residues. V lost 9 bases and J lost 6, with 15 bases in between. Looked up from germline, CDR1 is MNHNS and CDR2 is SASEGT. Written as DNA, the CDR3 is TGTGCCAGTGGAAGGTCCGAGGGTCAGCCCCAGCATTTT. It codes for CASGRSEGQPQHF.

At least ten counts were recorded for this clonotype. This chain joins TRBV7-8 and TRBJ1-5; a weak D match, TRBD1 (6 bases). The CDR3 extends over 12 amino acids. Trimming removed 11 bases at V and 7 bases at J, with 15 bases between. The germline CDR1 and CDR2 sequences are SGHVS and FQNEAQ. CDR3 region: CAVGGGSQPQHF. The CDR3 DNA is TGTGCCGTCGGAGGGGGGTCCCAGCCCCAGCATTTT. Full variable domain (outside the CDR3, taken from reference TRBV7-8 and TRBJ1-5): GAGVSQSPRYKVAKRGQDVALRCDPISGHVSLFWYQQALGQGPEFLTYFQNEAQLDKSGLPSDRFFAERPEGSVSTLKIQRTQQEDSAVYLCAVGGGSQPQHFGDGTRLSIL.

This clonotype appeared many times. The CDR3 DNA sequence: TGTGCCAGCAGTTTAACTAGCGGCGGCGCGAACACCGGGGAGCTGTTTTTT. Translating gives CASSLTSGGANTGELFF. The chain uses TRBV12-3 or TRBV12-4 and TRBJ2-2, with TRBD2 identical over 8 bases. The V and J ends lost 2 bases and 0 bases, in that order; junction bases with no gene match: 5. The CDR3 is 17 residues long.

The gene calls are TRBV19 and TRBJ1-3; possible D gene TRBD1, 6 bases. Germline values: CDR1 LNHDA, CDR2 SQIVND (reference sequence). Trimming took 5 bases from V and 3 from J, leaving 23 bases between them. CDR3 length equals 18 residues. In DNA form, the CDR3 reads TGTGCCAGTAGTCGGCCGTCTACAACAGGGAAAGATGGAAACACCATATATTTT. As protein: CASSRPSTTGKDGNTIYF.

There are many counts of this clonotype. The chain uses TRBV12-3 or TRBV12-4 and TRBJ2-7; 9 nucleotides agree with TRBD1. The V and J ends lost 5 bases and 12 bases, in that order; junction bases with no gene match: 11. The CDR3 contains 13 residues. The CDR3 sequence: CASSPQPGQGPYF. The CDR3 nucleotides are TGTGCCAGCAGTCCCCAGCCGGGACAGGGACCGTACTTC.

In its sample, this clonotype was seen a few times. This chain links TRBV28 with TRBJ2-7, with a weak D call TRBD1 (5 bases). CDR3 length: 15 residues. Trimming pared 2 bases from V and 1 base from J, leaving 12 bases between. Germline-derived CDR1 and CDR2 are MDHEN and SYDVKM. Written as DNA, the CDR3 is TGTGCCAGCAGTTTAAACAGGCCAACATCCTACGAGCAGTACTTC. This translates into CASSLNRPTSYEQYF.

This clonotype occurred many times. V is TRBV3-1 and J is TRBJ1-1, with D possibly being TRBD1 (5 bases). This CDR3 region has 16 residues. V was pared by 4 bases and J by 5 bases, with 20 bases between. Germline CDR1 reads LGHDT; CDR2 reads YNNKEL (reference sequence). The CDR3: CASSLRALGGGTEAFF. Written as DNA, the CDR3 is TGTGCCAGCAGCCTCCGGGCGTTGGGGGGGGGAACTGAAGCTTTCTTT.

V usage is TRBV6-5 and J usage is TRBJ1-1; tentative D call: TRBD1 (6 bases). Per the germline V gene, CDR1 is MNHEY and CDR2 is SVGAGI. This CDR3 is 15 amino acids long. V lost 2 bases and J 10 bases, leaving 20 bases between the germline ends. The CDR3 region is CASSYDFTTGRGAFF. CDR3 in DNA: TGTGCCAGCAGTTACGACTTTACTACAGGCAGGGGAGCTTTCTTT.

The chain couples TRBV6-2 or TRBV6-3 to TRBJ1-5; D unresolved. Trimming took off 2 bases at V and 7 bases at J, with 12 bases between the two ends. The germline V gene has CDR1 MNHEY and CDR2 SVGEGT. The CDR3 has 14 amino acids. In nucleotides, the CDR3 is TGTGCCAGCAGTTACCCTCGGAGCGACCAGCCCCAGCATTTT. It is translated as CASSYPRSDQPQHF.

This clonotype was picked up many times. J is TRBJ1-5 and V is TRBV6-1; D unresolved. Trimming removed 6 bases at V and 0 bases at J, with 12 bases between. CDR1 and CDR2 from the germline V gene are MNHNS and SASEGT. The CDR3 length is 15 residues. The CDR3 loop is CASRTTVNSNQPQHF. The DNA for the CDR3 is TGTGCCAGCAGAACAACAGTAAATAGCAATCAGCCCCAGCATTTT.

This clonotype was counted between two and nine times. The chain is built from TRBV5-1 and TRBJ1-6; no firm D call. V was clipped by 3 bases and J by 5 bases, with 12 bases between them. The germline V gene encodes CDR1 SGHRS and CDR2 YFSETQ. The CDR3 consists of 15 residues. The CDR3 loop is CASSSGKRDNSPLHF. CDR3 in DNA: TGCGCCAGCAGCTCTGGCAAGAGAGATAATTCACCCCTCCACTTT.

Many counts were recorded for this clonotype. This chain connects TRBV19 to TRBJ2-7; D possibly matches TRBD1 or TRBD2 (5 bases each). This CDR3 contains 13 residues. Trimming removed 5 bases from V and 6 bases from J, with 14 bases in between. CDR1 is LNHDA, CDR2 SQIVND, per germline (reference sequence). CDR3 nucleotides: TGTGCCAGTAGTGTCACCCAGGGACCCGAGCAGTACTTC. This codes for CASSVTQGPEQYF.